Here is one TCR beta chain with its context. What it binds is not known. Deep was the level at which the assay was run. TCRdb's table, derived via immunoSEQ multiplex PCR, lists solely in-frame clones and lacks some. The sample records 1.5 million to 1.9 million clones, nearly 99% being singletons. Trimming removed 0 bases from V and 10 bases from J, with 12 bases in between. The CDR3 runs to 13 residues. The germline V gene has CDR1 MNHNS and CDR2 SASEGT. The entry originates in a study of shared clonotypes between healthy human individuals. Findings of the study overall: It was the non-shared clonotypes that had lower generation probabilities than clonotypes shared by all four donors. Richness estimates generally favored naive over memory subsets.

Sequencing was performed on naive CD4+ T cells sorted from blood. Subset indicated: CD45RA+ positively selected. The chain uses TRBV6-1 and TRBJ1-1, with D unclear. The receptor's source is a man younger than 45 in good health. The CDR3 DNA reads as TGTGCCAGCAGTGAAGCGCGCAGTTCGGGAGCTTTCTTT. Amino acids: CASSEARSSGAFF.